The 26 T cell receptor beta chains presented below share a single source sample, sequenced in a study of blood T cell repertoires in COVID-19. Assay: immunoSEQ multiplex PCR; the TCRdb copy retains only in-frame clones and omits some. The repertoire holds about 150,000 clones, with roughly three quarters as singletons. The sample comprised peripheral blood. These receptors came from a woman in her sixties or seventies with COVID-19, enrolled during active disease.

The V gene is TRBV5-5, the J gene TRBJ2-5; TRBD1 aligns across 9 bases. The trim removed 0 bases at V and 4 bases at J, leaving 4 bases unmatched. The CDR3 length is 15 residues. In germline, CDR1 is SGHKS, CDR2 YYEKEE (reference sequence). The CDR3 nucleotides are TGTGCCAGCAGCTTGGGGGACAGGGCACGAGAGACCCAGTACTTC. This translates into CASSLGDRARETQYF.

On this clone itself: Within the sample, other DNA sequences also encode this same CDR3. The V gene is TRBV28, the J gene TRBJ2-3; 12 bases map to TRBD1. CDR3 length equals 15 residues. Germline V gives CDR1 MDHEN, CDR2 SYDVKM. The V and J ends lost 6 bases and 5 bases, in that order; junction bases with no gene match: 6. The CDR3: CASSPRDRGRDTQYF. The DNA of the CDR3 is TGTGCCAGCAGCCCCCGGGACAGGGGGCGAGATACGCAGTATTTT.

The rearrangement uses TRBV29-1 and TRBJ1-2; a possible D gene is TRBD1 (5 bases). This CDR3 is 13 amino acids long. V lost 5 bases and J lost 8, with 18 bases in between. Germline CDR1 reads SQVTM; CDR2 reads ANQGSEA. DNA for the CDR3: TGCAGCGTTTGGGGCCCCTTAGGGAAGGGCTACACCTTC. It translates to CSVWGPLGKGYTF. The full variable domain, in which reference TRBV29-1 and TRBJ1-2 provide the parts outside the CDR3, is SAVISQKPSRDICQRGTSLTIQCQVDSQVTMMFWYRQQPGQSLTLIATANQGSEATYESGFVIDKFPISRPNLTFSTLTVSNMSPEDSSIYLCSVWGPLGKGYTFGSGTRLTVV.

This clone was observed a few times. This chain joins TRBV19 and TRBJ1-1; D unresolved. The germline gives CDR1 LNHDA, CDR2 SQIVND (reference sequence). Trimming took off 5 bases at V and 1 base at J, with 8 bases between the two ends. The length of the CDR3 is 13 residues. The CDR3 reads CASSPFGNTEAFF. CDR3 DNA sequence: TGTGCCAGTAGTCCTTTCGGGAACACTGAAGCTTTCTTT.

V usage is TRBV19 and J usage is TRBJ1-1; D gene ambiguous. CDR1 and CDR2 (germline): LNHDA, SQIVND (reference sequence). The CDR3 has 15 residues. V shed 6 bases and J shed 2 bases, with 16 bases lying between them. CDR3 sequence reads: CASRDLSARNTEAFF. The CDR3 region has the DNA TGTGCCAGTAGGGACCTTAGCGCGAGAAACACTGAAGCTTTCTTT.

The chain carries TRBV2 and TRBJ1-6, with 8 nucleotides matching TRBD1. The ends lost 8 bases at V and 0 bases at J; junction bases unmatched: 3. CDR1 is SNHLY and CDR2 is FYNNEI in the germline V gene. This CDR3 spans 15 amino acids. CDR3 residues: CASRTGNSYNSPLHF. CDR3 nucleotide sequence: TGTGCCAGCCGGACAGGGAACTCCTATAATTCACCCCTCCACTTT.

The chain uses TRBV4-1 and TRBJ2-1, with TRBD1 matching 8 bases. The CDR3 loop spans 16 amino acids. V was clipped by 0 bases and J by 1 base; unmatched bases: 2. CDR1 is MGHRA and CDR2 is YSYEKL in the germline V gene. The CDR3 loop reads CASSQDDRGSYNEQFF. The CDR3, as DNA: TGCGCCAGCAGCCAAGATGACAGGGGTTCCTACAATGAGCAGTTCTTC.

This clone was counted a few times. The chain has TRBV7-3 and TRBJ2-1; D is possibly TRBD2 (6 bases). Looked up from germline, CDR1 is SGHTA and CDR2 is FQGTGA. The CDR3 runs to 18 residues. Trimming removed 1 base from V and 7 bases from J, with 23 bases in between. CDR3 residues: CASSLRAGPTDWGNEQFF. The CDR3 nucleotides are TGTGCCAGCAGCTTAAGGGCGGGGCCGACAGACTGGGGGAATGAGCAGTTCTTC.

This clone is a singleton in its sample. The gene calls are TRBV5-4 and TRBJ1-2; no clear D gene. This CDR3 contains 13 residues. Germline V CDR1 and CDR2: SGHNT, YYREEE (reference sequence). V was shortened by 4 bases and J by 4 bases, with 11 bases between the two germline ends. The CDR3 DNA follows: TGTGCCAGCAGCCTCGACATTAGCTATGGCTACACCTTC. Translating gives CASSLDISYGYTF.

The genes are TRBV3-1 (or the pseudogene TRBV3-2) and TRBJ1-1, with 7 nucleotides matching TRBD1. With 0 bases clipped from V and 5 bases from J, the junction kept 6 bases outside the gene matches. The V gene's germline CDR1 is LGHDT and CDR2 YNNKEL (reference sequence). The CDR3 is 15 residues long. The CDR3 reads CASSQDLGGGTEAFF. Here the CDR3 DNA reads TGTGCCAGCAGCCAAGATCTAGGGGGCGGAACTGAAGCTTTCTTT.

This clone was picked up one time. This chain uses TRBV19 with TRBJ1-6; 7 nucleotides agree with TRBD1. The CDR3 is 15 residues long. V lost 3 bases, J lost 7 bases, and 6 bases stayed unmatched. Germline V gives CDR1 LNHDA, CDR2 SQIVND (reference sequence). The CDR3: CASSIRQGRNSPLHF. Here the CDR3 DNA reads TGTGCCAGTAGTATCAGACAGGGCCGGAATTCACCCCTCCACTTT.

As concerns this clone: Additional DNA sequences in this sample encode the identical CDR3. The chain combines TRBV18 with TRBJ1-2; 8 bases match TRBD1. The CDR3 is 13 amino acids. V shed 6 bases, J shed 5 bases, and the junction held 5 bases outside the gene matches. The germline gives CDR1 KGHSH, CDR2 LQKENI. CDR3 in DNA: TGTGCCAGCTCCCCGGACAGGGAGTATGGCTACACCTTC. Its protein is CASSPDREYGYTF.

This clone was detected once. The V gene is TRBV10-1, the J gene TRBJ1-2, with D possibly being TRBD1 (5 bases). Per the germline V gene, CDR1 is WNHNN and CDR2 is SYGVQD (reference sequence). The CDR3 consists of 15 residues. Trimming shortened V by 5 bases and J by 3 bases, and 16 bases separated the two germline ends. DNA for the CDR3: TGCGCCAGCAGTACAGGTTTCGGTAGGTACTATGGCTACACCTTC. This sequence encodes CASSTGFGRYYGYTF.

The gene calls are TRBV28 and TRBJ1-3; 9 positions match TRBD1. J lost 3 bases, V lost 6 bases, and 6 bases had no gene match. The CDR3 totals 15 residues. Germline V gene data show CDR1 as MDHEN and CDR2 as SYDVKM. The CDR3 nucleotides read TGTGCCAGCAGCTACGGACAGGGGAATGGAAACACCATATATTTT. This sequence encodes CASSYGQGNGNTIYF.

This rearrangement joins TRBV7-2 to TRBJ2-7, with a weak D call TRBD2 (7 bases). CDR1 is SGHTA, CDR2 FQGNSA, per germline. Trimming pared 5 bases from V and 4 bases from J, leaving 24 bases between. The CDR3 contains 17 residues. CDR3 region: CASSPTGGSGAPYEQYF. CDR3 DNA sequence: TGTGCCAGCAGCCCTACCGGGGGCAGCGGGGCACCTTACGAGCAGTACTTC.

For the CDR3, the DNA is TGTGCCAGCAGCTTAGTGCACATCGGGGGGCGTTACAATGAGCAGTTCTTC. Protein: CASSLVHIGGRYNEQFF. This sequence joins TRBV7-2 and TRBJ2-1, with D perhaps TRBD2 (7 bases). The CDR3 runs to 17 residues. Trimming took off 1 base at V and 4 bases at J, with 17 bases between the two ends. Germline assignment: CDR1 SGHTA and CDR2 FQGNSA.

The V gene is TRBV19, the J gene TRBJ1-1; possibly TRBD1 for D (6 bases). The CDR3 consists of 13 residues. Germline V gives CDR1 LNHDA, CDR2 SQIVND (reference sequence). The V gene lost 6 bases and the J gene lost 1 base, with 9 bases spanning the gap. The CDR3 DNA is TGTGCCAGTAGCCAGGACAGGAACACTGAAGCTTTCTTT. Residues: CASSQDRNTEAFF. Together with reference TRBV19 and TRBJ1-1, the CDR3 gives the full variable domain: DGGITQSPKYLFRKEGQNVTLSCEQNLNHDAMYWYRQDPGQGLRLIYYSQIVNDFQKGDIAEGYSVSREKKESFPLTVTSAQKNPTAFYLCASSQDRNTEAFFGQGTRLTVV.

The chain combines TRBV10-3 with TRBJ2-5; 8 nucleotides align to TRBD2. With V trimmed by 6 bases and J by 5 bases, 11 bases remained unmatched. CDR3 length: 15 residues. Germline CDR1 and CDR2: ENHRY and SYGVKD. CDR3 sequence: CAISRGTSGLETQYF. CDR3 DNA sequence: TGTGCCATCAGCCGCGGGACTAGTGGTTTGGAGACCCAGTACTTC.

This chain connects TRBV28 to TRBJ1-5, with D possibly being TRBD1 (6 bases). Germline CDR1 is MDHEN and CDR2 is SYDVKM. The ends were cut back, 5 bases at V and 7 bases at J, with 18 bases in the middle. This CDR3 is 15 amino acids long. The CDR3 spells CASSPLRRQGQPQHF. The CDR3 region has the DNA TGTGCCAGCAGTCCGCTGCGACGCCAGGGGCAGCCCCAGCATTTT. Drawing the rest from reference TRBV28 and TRBJ1-5, the complete variable domain is DVKVTQSSRYLVKRTGEKVFLECVQDMDHENMFWYRQDPGLGLRLIYFSYDVKMKEKGDIPEGYSVSREKKERFSLILESASTNQTSMYLCASSPLRRQGQPQHFGDGTRLSIL.

J is TRBJ2-1 and V is TRBV4-3; D is unresolved. V dropped 3 bases and J dropped 7 bases, with 10 bases sitting between them. CDR3 length: 13 amino acids. CDR1 and CDR2 from the germline V gene are LGHNA and YSLEER. CDR3 protein: CASSQDTGNEQFF. In DNA, the CDR3 is TGCGCCAGCAGCCAGGATACCGGGAATGAGCAGTTCTTC.

With respect to this clone: Relative to the germline gene, one junction end is altered; a read error may explain this. This sequence joins TRBV5-1 and TRBJ1-5, with a possible D match to TRBD1 (5 bases). Per germline, CDR1 SGHRS and CDR2 YFSETQ. The CDR3 length is 14 residues. Here the CDR3 reads CATSLRGGDQPQHF. CDR3 coding DNA: TGCGCCACCAGCTTACGGGGGGGGGATCAGCCCCAGCATTTT.

The chain couples TRBV25-1 to TRBJ2-5; 10 bases align to TRBD2. The germline V gene has CDR1 MGHDK and CDR2 SYGVNS. This CDR3 contains 16 residues. Trimming at V came to 11 bases and at J to 5 bases, leaving 17 bases not matched to a gene. CDR3 region: CAHSGGASGGRETQYF. CDR3 sequence (DNA): TGTGCCCATAGTGGGGGGGCTAGCGGGGGTAGGGAGACCCAGTACTTC. The entire variable domain, with the rest obtained from reference TRBV25-1 and TRBJ2-5, is as follows: EADIYQTPRYLVIGTGKKITLECSQTMGHDKMYWYQQDPGMELHLIHYSYGVNSTEKGDLSSESTVSRIRTEHFPLTLESARPSHTSQYLCAHSGGASGGRETQYFGPGTRLLVL.

This clone was detected only once. The chain is built from TRBV3-1 (or the pseudogene TRBV3-2) and TRBJ2-1, with 7 bases that match TRBD1. This CDR3 spans 15 amino acids. Germline V gene data show CDR1 as LGHDT and CDR2 as YNNKEL (reference sequence). The junction had 9 bases not matched to a gene; V was cut back by 3 bases and J by 7 bases. The CDR3 loop reads CASSQGQGVFNEQFF. Written as DNA, the CDR3 is TGTGCCAGCAGCCAGGGGCAGGGGGTTTTTAATGAGCAGTTCTTC.

This clone was seen a few times. The chain carries TRBV7-9 and TRBJ1-4; D is unresolved. Deletions cut 3 bases from V and 7 bases from J, with 3 bases between. Germline-derived CDR1 and CDR2 are SEHNR and FQNEAQ (reference sequence). This CDR3 has 11 residues. The CDR3 sequence: CASSLSEKLFF. CDR3 DNA sequence: TGTGCCAGCAGCTTGAGTGAAAAACTGTTTTTT. Based on the CDR3 plus reference TRBV7-9 and TRBJ1-4, the full variable domain is DTGVSQNPRHKITKRGQNVTFRCDPISEHNRLYWYRQTLGQGPEFLTYFQNEAQLEKSRLLSDRFSAERPKGSFSTLEIQRTEQGDSAMYLCASSLSEKLFFGSGTQLSVL.

The rearrangement joins TRBV4-2 to TRBJ1-6, with D possibly TRBD1 on 5 matching bases. Trimming removed 4 bases at V and 0 bases at J, with 16 bases between. Germline CDR1 reads LGHNA; CDR2 reads YNFKEQ. The CDR3 has 18 amino acids. The CDR3 protein is CASSPESGRSSYNSPLHF. The CDR3 region has the DNA TGTGCCAGCAGCCCAGAATCAGGGAGGAGCTCCTATAATTCACCCCTCCACTTT.

The genes are TRBV14 and TRBJ1-1; D gene uncertain. V lost 4 bases and J lost 12, with 18 bases in between. The CDR3 is 13 residues long. Germline assignment: CDR1 SGHDN and CDR2 FVKESK. The CDR3 spells CASSRDMGGWPFF. The CDR3, as DNA: TGTGCCAGCAGCCGCGACATGGGTGGCTGGCCTTTCTTT.